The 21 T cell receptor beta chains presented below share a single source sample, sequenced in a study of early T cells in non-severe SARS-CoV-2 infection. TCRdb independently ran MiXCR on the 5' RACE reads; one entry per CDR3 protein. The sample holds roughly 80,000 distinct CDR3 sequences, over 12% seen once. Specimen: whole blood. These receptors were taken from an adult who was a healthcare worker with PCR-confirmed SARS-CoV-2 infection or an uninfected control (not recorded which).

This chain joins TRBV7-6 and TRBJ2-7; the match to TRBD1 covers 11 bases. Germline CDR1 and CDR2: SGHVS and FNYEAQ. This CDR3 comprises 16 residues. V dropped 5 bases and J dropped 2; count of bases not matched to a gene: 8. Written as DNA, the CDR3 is TGTGCCAGCAGCCCCTACCGGGACAGGGGGACCTACGAGCAGTACTTC. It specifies CASSPYRDRGTYEQYF.

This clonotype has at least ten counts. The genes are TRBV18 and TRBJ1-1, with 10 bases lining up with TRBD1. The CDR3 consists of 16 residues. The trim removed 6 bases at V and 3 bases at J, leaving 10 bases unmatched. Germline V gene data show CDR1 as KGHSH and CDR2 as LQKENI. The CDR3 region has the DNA TGTGCCAGCTCTACAATTGTAGGGACAGGGGACACTGAAGCTTTCTTT. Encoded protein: CASSTIVGTGDTEAFF. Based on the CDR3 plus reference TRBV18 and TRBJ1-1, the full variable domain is NAGVMQNPRHLVRRRGQEARLRCSPMKGHSHVYWYRQLPEEGLKFMVYLQKENIIDESGMPKERFSAEFPKEGPSILRIQQVVRGDSAAYFCASSTIVGTGDTEAFFGQGTRLTVV.

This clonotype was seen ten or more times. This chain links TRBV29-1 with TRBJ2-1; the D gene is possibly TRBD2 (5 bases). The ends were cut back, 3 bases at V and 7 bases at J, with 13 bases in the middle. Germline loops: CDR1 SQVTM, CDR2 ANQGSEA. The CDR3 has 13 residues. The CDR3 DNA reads TGCAGCGTTGACCCCCGAACGGGAAATGAGCAGTTCTTC. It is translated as CSVDPRTGNEQFF.

CDR3 coding DNA: TGTGCCAGCAGCAGAGAGGATCAGCCCCAGCATTTT. This codes for CASSREDQPQHF. The rearrangement joins TRBV7-9 to TRBJ1-5; no clear D. Looked up from germline, CDR1 is SEHNR and CDR2 is FQNEAQ (reference sequence). The CDR3 sequence is 12 residues long. V was trimmed by 5 bases and J by 5 bases, leaving 7 bases between them. The full variable domain, rest sourced from reference TRBV7-9 and TRBJ1-5, is DTGVSQNPRHKITKRGQNVTFRCDPISEHNRLYWYRQTLGQGPEFLTYFQNEAQLEKSRLLSDRFSAERPKGSFSTLEIQRTEQGDSAMYLCASSREDQPQHFGDGTRLSIL.

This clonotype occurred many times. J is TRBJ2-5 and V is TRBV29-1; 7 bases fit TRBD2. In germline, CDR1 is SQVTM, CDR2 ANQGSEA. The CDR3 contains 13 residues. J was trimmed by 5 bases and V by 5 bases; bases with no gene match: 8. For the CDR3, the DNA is TGCAGCGTTAGGCGCGGGAGTTATGAGACCCAGTACTTC. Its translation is CSVRRGSYETQYF.

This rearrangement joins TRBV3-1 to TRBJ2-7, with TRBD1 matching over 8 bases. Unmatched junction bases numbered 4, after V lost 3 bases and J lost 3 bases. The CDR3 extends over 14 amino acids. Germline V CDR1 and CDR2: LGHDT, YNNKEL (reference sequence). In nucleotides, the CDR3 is TGTGCCAGCAGCCACGGACAGGGATACTACGAGCAGTACTTC. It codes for CASSHGQGYYEQYF.

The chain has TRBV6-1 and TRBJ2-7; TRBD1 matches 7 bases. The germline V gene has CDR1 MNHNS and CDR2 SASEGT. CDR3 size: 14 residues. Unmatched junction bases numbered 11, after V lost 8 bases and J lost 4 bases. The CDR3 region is CASFPRQGLYEQYF. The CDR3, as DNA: TGTGCCAGCTTCCCGCGACAGGGTCTATACGAGCAGTACTTC.

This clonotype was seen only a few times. The CDR3 here is CASSEVRGHEQYF. CDR3 sequence (DNA): TGCGCCAGCAGTGAGGTCAGGGGGCACGAGCAGTACTTC. The gene calls are TRBV10-2 and TRBJ2-7, with 8 positions matching TRBD1. The ends lost 2 bases at V and 5 bases at J; junction bases unmatched: 2. The CDR3 is 13 amino acids. Germline V gene data show CDR1 as WSHSY and CDR2 as SAAADI.

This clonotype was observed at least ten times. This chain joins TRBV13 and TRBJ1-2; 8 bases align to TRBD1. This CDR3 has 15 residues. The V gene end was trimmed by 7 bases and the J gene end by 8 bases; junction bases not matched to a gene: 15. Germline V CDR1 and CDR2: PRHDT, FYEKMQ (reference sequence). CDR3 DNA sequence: TGTGCCAGCACCGTGGGACAGGAGTTCAGCGGGGGCTACACCTTC. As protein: CASTVGQEFSGGYTF.

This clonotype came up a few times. The CDR3 nucleotides read TGTGCCACCATGGGACAGCCCAACACTGAAGCTTTCTTT. This gives the protein CATMGQPNTEAFF. This chain links TRBV24-1 with TRBJ1-1; 7 nucleotides match TRBD1. CDR3 length equals 13 residues. V was pared by 8 bases and J by 2 bases, with 4 bases of the junction left unmatched. Germline V gene lookup returns CDR1 KGHDR and CDR2 SFDVKD.

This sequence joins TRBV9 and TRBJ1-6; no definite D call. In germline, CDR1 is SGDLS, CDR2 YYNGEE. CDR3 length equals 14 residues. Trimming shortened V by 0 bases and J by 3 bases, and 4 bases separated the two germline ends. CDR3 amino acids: CASSVDLYNSPLHF. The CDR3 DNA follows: TGTGCCAGCAGCGTAGATCTCTATAATTCACCCCTCCACTTT.

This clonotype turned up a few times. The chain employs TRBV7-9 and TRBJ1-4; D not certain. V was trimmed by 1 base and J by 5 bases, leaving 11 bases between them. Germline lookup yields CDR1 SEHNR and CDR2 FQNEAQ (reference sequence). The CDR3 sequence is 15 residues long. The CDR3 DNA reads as TGTGCCAGCAGCTTAGATGGACCCCCGAATGAAAAACTGTTTTTT. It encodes CASSLDGPPNEKLFF.

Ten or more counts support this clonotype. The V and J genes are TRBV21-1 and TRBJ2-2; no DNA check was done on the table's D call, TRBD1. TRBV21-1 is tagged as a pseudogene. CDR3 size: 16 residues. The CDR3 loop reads CASSLGTGVNTGELFF. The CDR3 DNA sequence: TGTGCCAGCAGCCTAGGGACAGGGGTAAACACCGGGGAGCTGTTTTTT.

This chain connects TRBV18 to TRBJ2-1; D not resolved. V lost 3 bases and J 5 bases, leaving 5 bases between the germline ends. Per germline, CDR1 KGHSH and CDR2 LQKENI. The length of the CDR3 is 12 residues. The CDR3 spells CASSPGNNEQFF. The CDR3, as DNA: TGTGCCAGCTCACCCGGTAACAATGAGCAGTTCTTC.

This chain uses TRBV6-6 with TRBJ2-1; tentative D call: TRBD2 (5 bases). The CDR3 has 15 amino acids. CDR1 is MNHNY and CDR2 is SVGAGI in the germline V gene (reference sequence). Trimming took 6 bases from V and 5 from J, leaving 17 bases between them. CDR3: CASSLQTGYDNEQFF. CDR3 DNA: TGTGCCAGCAGCCTCCAAACGGGATACGACAATGAGCAGTTCTTC.

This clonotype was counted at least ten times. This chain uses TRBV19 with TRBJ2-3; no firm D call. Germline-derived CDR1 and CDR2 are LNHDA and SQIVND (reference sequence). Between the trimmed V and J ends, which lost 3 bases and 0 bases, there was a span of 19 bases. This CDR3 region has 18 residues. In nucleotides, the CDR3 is TGTGCCAGTAGTATTCATGAGAGCTGGGCTTCTAGCACAGATACGCAGTATTTT. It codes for CASSIHESWASSTDTQYF.

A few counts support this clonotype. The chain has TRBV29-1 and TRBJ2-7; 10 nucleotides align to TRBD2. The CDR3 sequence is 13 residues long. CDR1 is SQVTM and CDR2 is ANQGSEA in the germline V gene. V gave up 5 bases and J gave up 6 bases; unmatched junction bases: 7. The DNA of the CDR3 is TGCAGCGTTAAGGCTAGCGGGAGTGGCGAGCAGTACTTC. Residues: CSVKASGSGEQYF.

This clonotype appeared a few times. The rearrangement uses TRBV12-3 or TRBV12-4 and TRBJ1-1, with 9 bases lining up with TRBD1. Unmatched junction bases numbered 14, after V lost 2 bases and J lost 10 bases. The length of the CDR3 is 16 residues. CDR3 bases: TGTGCCAGCAGTTTAAGATCAGCGGGGACAGGGTACAGAGCTTTCTTT. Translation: CASSLRSAGTGYRAFF.

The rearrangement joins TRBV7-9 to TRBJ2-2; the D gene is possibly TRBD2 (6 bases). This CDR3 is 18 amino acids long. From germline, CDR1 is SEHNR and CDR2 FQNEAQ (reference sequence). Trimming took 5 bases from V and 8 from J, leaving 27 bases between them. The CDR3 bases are TGTGCCAGCAGCGCTAGGAACCGGGACTTGAGTTTTTTTGGGGAGCTGTTTTTT. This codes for CASSARNRDLSFFGELFF.

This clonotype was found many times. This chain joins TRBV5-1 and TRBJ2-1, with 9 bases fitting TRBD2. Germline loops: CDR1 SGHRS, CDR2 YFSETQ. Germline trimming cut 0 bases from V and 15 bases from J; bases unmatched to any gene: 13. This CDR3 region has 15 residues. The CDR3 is CASSLEISTSGTRFF. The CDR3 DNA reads TGCGCCAGCAGCTTGGAAATTTCGACTAGCGGAACGCGGTTCTTC.

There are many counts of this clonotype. In DNA form, the CDR3 reads TGTGCCAGCAGTTATCTCGAGGGGGCGGAAGCTTTCTTT. Its protein product is CASSYLEGAEAFF. The chain uses TRBV27 and TRBJ1-1; 7 positions match TRBD1. The junction had 7 bases not matched to a gene; V was cut back by 4 bases and J by 8 bases. This CDR3 region has 13 residues. Germline V gene data show CDR1 as MNHEY and CDR2 as SMNVEV (reference sequence).